These T cell receptor beta chains were read from a single sample in a study of control samples from healthy donors and cancer patients. Repertoires were generated with immunoSEQ multiplex PCR, while TCRdb's copy carries only in-frame clones and drops some. The repertoire holds 120,000 to 150,000 clones, with 80% to 95% as singletons. Sequencing was performed on blood. The receptors stem from a man aged 25 to 40 in good health. The CDR3 runs from the conserved cysteine through the conserved F or W. The order of the fields is V gene, J gene, clone size, D gene, CDR3 length, CDR3 DNA, CDR3 protein. D genes are given only for firm matches. Only some rows state a clone size, as once, few, many or a class for expanded clones.

TRBV24-1	TRBJ2-1	NA	NA	15	TGTGCCACCAGTGGAGGGCCAGGCAAGGGCAATGAGCAGTTCTTC	CATSGGPGKGNEQFF
TRBV13	TRBJ1-1	NA	TRBD1	15	TGTGCCAGCAGCTCGACGACAGGGGAAAGATCTGAAGCTTTCTTT	CASSSTTGERSEAFF
TRBV18	TRBJ2-7	NA	TRBD1	17	TGTGCCAGCTCACCACCTGGGGACAGGGGTTTATCATACGAGCAGTACTTC	CASSPPGDRGLSYEQYF
TRBV7-9	TRBJ1-4	NA	NA	14	TGTGCCAGCAGCTTAGGGGGACGAGGGGAAAAACTGTTTTTT	CASSLGGRGEKLFF
TRBV28	TRBJ1-1	NA	NA	13	TGTGCCAGCAGCGGGAGTATGAACACTGAAGCTTTCTTT	CASSGSMNTEAFF
TRBV27	TRBJ1-3	NA	NA	16	TGTGCCAGCGGAGAGTTGAAGGAGGGGCTTGGAAACACCATATATTTT	CASGELKEGLGNTIYF
TRBV27	TRBJ1-5	NA	NA	13	TGTGCCAGCAGTTCCGAGGGGGATCAGCCCCAGCATTTT	CASSSEGDQPQHF
TRBV6-1	TRBJ2-3	NA	NA	14	TGTGCCAGCAGTGATATCGGGTCCACAGATACGCAGTATTTT	CASSDIGSTDTQYF
TRBV9	TRBJ2-4	NA	TRBD2	17	TGTGCCAGCAGCCCGGGACTAGCGGGGGTGGCCAAAAACATTCAGTACTTC	CASSPGLAGVAKNIQYF
TRBV11-3	TRBJ2-2	NA	NA	14	TGTGCCAGCAGCTTAGCGGGGGTTGGCGGGGAGCTGTTTTTT	CASSLAGVGGELFF
TRBV10-2	TRBJ2-3	few	TRBD2	14	TGCGCCAGCGGGGGGGGACTACCCACAGATACGCAGTATTTT	CASGGGLPTDTQYF
TRBV27	TRBJ1-3	NA	NA	17	TGTGCCAGCAGGACGGCGACAGGTACGGGAACTGGAAACACCATATATTTT	CASRTATGTGTGNTIYF
TRBV7-9	TRBJ1-4	NA	TRBD1	15	TGTGCCAGCAGTGAGACAGGGCCCGGGGAGGGAAAACTGTTTTTT	CASSETGPGEGKLFF
TRBV5-1	TRBJ2-7	NA	NA	15	TGCGCCAGCAGTTTTCAGGGGTTTACCCTCTACGAGCAGTACTTC	CASSFQGFTLYEQYF
TRBV7-9	TRBJ1-6	NA	NA	13	TGTGCCAGCAGCTGGGACTATAATTCACCCCTCCACTTT	CASSWDYNSPLHF
TRBV3-1/TRBV3-2	TRBJ1-1	NA	TRBD1	14	TGTGCCAGCAGCCAAGGCAGGGGGGACACTGAAGCTTTCTTT	CASSQGRGDTEAFF
TRBV27	TRBJ2-2	NA	TRBD2	16	TGTGCCAGCAGTTTTGACAGCGGGGGGCATACCGGGGAGCTGTTTTTT	CASSFDSGGHTGELFF
TRBV30	TRBJ2-2	NA	NA	14	TGTGCCTGGAGTGTGGGGATTGGGACCGGGGAGCTGTTTTTT	CAWSVGIGTGELFF
TRBV12-3/TRBV12-4	TRBJ1-1	NA	TRBD1	13	TGTGCCATCCGTACAGGGGAGGGGACTGAAGCTTTCTTT	CAIRTGEGTEAFF
TRBV27	TRBJ2-6	NA	NA	15	TGTGCCAGCAGTCGGACTATAGCTGGGGCCAACGTCCTGACTTTC	CASSRTIAGANVLTF
TRBV29-1	TRBJ1-2	NA	TRBD1	11	TGCAGCGCACCAGGACAGGAAGGCTACACCTTC	CSAPGQEGYTF
TRBV5-1	TRBJ1-1	once	TRBD1	15	TGCGCCAGCAGCCGCCACAGGGGAGCGAACACTGAAGCTTTCTTT	CASSRHRGANTEAFF